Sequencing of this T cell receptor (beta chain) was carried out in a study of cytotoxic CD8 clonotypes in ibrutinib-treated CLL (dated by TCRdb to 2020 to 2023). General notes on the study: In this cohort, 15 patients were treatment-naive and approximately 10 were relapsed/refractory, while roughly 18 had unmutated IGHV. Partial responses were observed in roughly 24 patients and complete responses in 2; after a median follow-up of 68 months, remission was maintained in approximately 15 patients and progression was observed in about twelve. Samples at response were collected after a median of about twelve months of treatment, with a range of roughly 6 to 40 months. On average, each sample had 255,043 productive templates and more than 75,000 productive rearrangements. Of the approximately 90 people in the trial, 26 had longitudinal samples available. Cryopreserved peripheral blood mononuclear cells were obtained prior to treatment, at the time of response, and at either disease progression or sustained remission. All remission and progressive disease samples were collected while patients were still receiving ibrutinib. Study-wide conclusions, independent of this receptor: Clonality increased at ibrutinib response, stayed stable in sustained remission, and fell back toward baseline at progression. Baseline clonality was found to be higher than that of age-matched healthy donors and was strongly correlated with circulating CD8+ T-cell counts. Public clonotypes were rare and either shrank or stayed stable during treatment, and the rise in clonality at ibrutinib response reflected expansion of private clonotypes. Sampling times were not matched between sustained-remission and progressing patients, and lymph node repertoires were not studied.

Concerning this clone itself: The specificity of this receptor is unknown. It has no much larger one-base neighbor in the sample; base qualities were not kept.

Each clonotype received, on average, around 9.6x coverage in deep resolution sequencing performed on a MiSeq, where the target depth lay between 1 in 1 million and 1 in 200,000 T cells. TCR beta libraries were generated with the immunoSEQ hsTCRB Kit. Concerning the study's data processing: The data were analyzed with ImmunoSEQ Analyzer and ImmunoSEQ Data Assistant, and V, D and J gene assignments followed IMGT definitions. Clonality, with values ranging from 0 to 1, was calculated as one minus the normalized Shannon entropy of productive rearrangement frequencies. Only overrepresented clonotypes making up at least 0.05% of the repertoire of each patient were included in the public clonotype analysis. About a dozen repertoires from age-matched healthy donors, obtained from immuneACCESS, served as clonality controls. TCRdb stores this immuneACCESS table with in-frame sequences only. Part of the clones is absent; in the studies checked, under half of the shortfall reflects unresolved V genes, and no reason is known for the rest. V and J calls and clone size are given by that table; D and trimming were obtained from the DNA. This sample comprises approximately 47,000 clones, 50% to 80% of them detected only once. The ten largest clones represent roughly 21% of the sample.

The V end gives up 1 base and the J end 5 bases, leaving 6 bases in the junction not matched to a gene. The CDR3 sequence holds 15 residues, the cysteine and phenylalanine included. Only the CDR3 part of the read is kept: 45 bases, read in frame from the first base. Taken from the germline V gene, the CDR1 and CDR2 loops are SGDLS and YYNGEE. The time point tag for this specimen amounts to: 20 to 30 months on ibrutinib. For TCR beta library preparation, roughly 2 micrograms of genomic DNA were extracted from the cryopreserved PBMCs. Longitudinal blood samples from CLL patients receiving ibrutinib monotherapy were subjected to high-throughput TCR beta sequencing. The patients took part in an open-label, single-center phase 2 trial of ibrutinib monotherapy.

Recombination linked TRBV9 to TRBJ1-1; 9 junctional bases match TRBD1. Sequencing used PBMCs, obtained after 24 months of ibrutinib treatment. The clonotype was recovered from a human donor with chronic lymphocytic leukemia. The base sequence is TGTGCCAGCAGCGTACTGGGACAGGGTGGGACTGAAGCTTTCTTT. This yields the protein CASSVLGQGGTEAFF.